The clone carrying this TCR beta chain was recorded many times. What it recognizes is unknown. The source of the sample is a study of prognosis after radiotherapy for stage I lung cancer. Study outcomes and limitations: A drop in unique TCR clone counts was seen after stereotactic body radiation therapy, median roughly 10,000 versus 7,000.

Genomic DNA yielded TCR beta CDR3, amplified by two-round multiplex PCR. First-round PCR employed TRBV- and TRBJ-specific primers for each gene. Universal primers were what the second PCR round relied on. MiXCR, run by TCRdb on the multiplex PCR reads, gives a single entry per CDR3 protein. The sample lists about 20,000 distinct CDR3 sequences; roughly 46% were seen once. The CDR3 covers 15 residues. Germline V gene lookup returns CDR1 MNHGY and CDR2 SVAAGI. The junction had 8 bases not matched to a gene; V was cut back by 3 bases and J by 7 bases. The source of this sequence is a donor aged 50 or older with non-small cell lung cancer. Sequences were derived from PBMCs, sampled before or after stereotactic body radiation therapy (not recorded which). J is TRBJ2-3 and V is TRBV6-9; TRBD2 matches at 9 bases. The CDR3 nucleotides are TGTGCCAGCAGTTACGGCGGGGGGGCCGGAAATACGCAGTATTTT. Translated, it gives CASSYGGGAGNTQYF.